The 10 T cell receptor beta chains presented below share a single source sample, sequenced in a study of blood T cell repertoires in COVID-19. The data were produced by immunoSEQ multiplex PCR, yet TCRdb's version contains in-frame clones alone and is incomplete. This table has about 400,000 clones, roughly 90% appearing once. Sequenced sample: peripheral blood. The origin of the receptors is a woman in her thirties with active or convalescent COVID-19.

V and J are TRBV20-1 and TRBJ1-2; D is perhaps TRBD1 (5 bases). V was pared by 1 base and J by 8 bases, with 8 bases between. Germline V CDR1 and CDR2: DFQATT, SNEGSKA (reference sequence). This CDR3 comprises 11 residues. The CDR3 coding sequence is TGCAGTGCTAGAGTCCAGGGAGGCTACACCTTC. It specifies CSARVQGGYTF.

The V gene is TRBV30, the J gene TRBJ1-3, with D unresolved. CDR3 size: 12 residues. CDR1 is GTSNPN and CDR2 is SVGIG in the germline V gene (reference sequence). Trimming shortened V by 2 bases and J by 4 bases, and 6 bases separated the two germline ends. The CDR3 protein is CAWSLAGNTIYF. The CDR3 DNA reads TGTGCCTGGAGTTTGGCCGGAAACACCATATATTTT.

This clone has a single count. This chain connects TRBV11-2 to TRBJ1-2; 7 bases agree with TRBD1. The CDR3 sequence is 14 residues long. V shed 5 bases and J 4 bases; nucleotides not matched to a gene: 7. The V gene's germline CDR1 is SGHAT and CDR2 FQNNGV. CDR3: CASSPIQGSYGYTF. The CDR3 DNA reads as TGTGCCAGCAGCCCTATACAGGGGAGCTATGGCTACACCTTC.

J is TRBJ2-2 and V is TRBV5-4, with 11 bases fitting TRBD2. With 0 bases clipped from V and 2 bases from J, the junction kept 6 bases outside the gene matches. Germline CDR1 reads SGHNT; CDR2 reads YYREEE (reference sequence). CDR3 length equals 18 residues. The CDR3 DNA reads TGTGCCAGCAGCTTGGATCTAGCGGGGGGACCAAACACCGGGGAGCTGTTTTTT. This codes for CASSLDLAGGPNTGELFF.

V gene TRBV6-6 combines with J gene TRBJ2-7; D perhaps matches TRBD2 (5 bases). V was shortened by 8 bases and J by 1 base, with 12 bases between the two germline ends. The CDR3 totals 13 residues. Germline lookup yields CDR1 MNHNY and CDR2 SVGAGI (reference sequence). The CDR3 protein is CASVRTPSYEQYF. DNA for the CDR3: TGTGCCAGCGTGAGGACTCCATCCTACGAGCAGTACTTC.

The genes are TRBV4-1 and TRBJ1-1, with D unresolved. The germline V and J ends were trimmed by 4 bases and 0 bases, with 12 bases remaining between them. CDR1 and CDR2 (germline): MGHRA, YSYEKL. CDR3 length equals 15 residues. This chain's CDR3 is CASSPYSLLNTEAFF. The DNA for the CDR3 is TGCGCCAGCAGCCCTTACAGCCTCTTGAACACTGAAGCTTTCTTT.

The CDR3 DNA reads TGTGCCAGCAGTTACAATCAATTCACTGAAGCTTTCTTT. As protein: CASSYNQFTEAFF. V usage is TRBV6-5 and J usage is TRBJ1-1; unclear D gene. This CDR3 has 13 residues. CDR1 MNHEY and CDR2 SVGAGI come from the germline V gene. Deletions cut 2 bases from V and 4 bases from J, with 8 bases between.

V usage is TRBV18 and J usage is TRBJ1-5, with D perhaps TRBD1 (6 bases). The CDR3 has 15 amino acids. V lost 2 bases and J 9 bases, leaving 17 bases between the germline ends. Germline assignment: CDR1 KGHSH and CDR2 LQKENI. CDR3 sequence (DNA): TGTGCCAGCTCACCATCTGAACAGGGCTTTGGGCCCCAGCATTTT. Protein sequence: CASSPSEQGFGPQHF.

Written as DNA, the CDR3 is TGTGCCAGCAGCTTAGTTGGGCACGGGAGGCTGTCGCAAGGCGGTTCCTACGAGCAGTACTTC. Protein sequence: CASSLVGHGRLSQGGSYEQYF. V is TRBV13 and J is TRBJ2-7, with 7 bases identical to TRBD2. Unmatched junction bases numbered 22, after V lost 1 base and J lost 1 base. Germline V gene data show CDR1 as PRHDT and CDR2 as FYEKMQ (reference sequence). This CDR3 has 21 amino acids.

The CDR3: CASSPRDRVTEAFF. The DNA for the CDR3 is TGTGCCAGCAGTCCCCGGGACAGGGTTACTGAAGCTTTCTTT. This chain uses TRBV27 with TRBJ1-1, with 9 bases fitting TRBD1. From germline, CDR1 is MNHEY and CDR2 SMNVEV (reference sequence). The V and J ends lost 5 bases and 5 bases, in that order; junction bases with no gene match: 6. CDR3 length: 14 residues.